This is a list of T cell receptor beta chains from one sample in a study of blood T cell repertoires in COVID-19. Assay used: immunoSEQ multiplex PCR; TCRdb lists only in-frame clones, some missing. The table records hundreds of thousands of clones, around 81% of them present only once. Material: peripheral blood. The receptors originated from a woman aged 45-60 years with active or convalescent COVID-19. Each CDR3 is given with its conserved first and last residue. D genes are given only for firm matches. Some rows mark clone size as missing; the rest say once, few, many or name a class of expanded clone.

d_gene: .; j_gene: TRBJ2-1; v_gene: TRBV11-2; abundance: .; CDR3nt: TGTGCCAGCAGCTTAGATCGCAGAAATGAGCAGTTCTTC; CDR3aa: CASSLDRRNEQFF
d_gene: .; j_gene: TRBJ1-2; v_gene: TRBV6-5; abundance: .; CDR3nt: TGTGCCAGCAGTATGGACAGCATCTATGGCTACACCTTC; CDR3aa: CASSMDSIYGYTF
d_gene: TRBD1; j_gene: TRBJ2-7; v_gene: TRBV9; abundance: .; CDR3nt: TGTGCCAGCAGCGCGACATTACAGGGGGCTTACGAGCAGTACTTC; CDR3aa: CASSATLQGAYEQYF
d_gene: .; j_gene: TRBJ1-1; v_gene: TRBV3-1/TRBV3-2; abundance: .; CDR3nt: TGTGCCAGCAGCCAAGCAGACACTGAAGCTTTCTTT; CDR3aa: CASSQADTEAFF
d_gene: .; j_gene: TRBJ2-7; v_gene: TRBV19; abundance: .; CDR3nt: TGTGCCAGTAGTAGCGGGGTAGCTCCCCCGGAGTACTTC; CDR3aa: CASSSGVAPPEYF
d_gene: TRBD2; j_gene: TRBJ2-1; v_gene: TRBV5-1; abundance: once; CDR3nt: TGCGCCAGCAGCTTGGGTAGCGGGAGGGGCAATGAGCAGTTCTTC; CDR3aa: CASSLGSGRGNEQFF
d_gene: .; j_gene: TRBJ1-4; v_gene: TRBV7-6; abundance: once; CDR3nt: TGTGCCAGCAGCCCGGGTACAGGGAATGAAAAACTGTTTTTT; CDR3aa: CASSPGTGNEKLFF
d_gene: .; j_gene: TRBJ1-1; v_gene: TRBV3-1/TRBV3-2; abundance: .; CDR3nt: TGTGCCAGCACCGCAACGCTTAGGAACACTGAAGCTTTCTTT; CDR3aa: CASTATLRNTEAFF
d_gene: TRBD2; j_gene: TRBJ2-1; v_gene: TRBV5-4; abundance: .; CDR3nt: TGTGCCAGCAGCCCCGAGGGGACTAGCGGGAGTAATGAGCAGTTCTTC; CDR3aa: CASSPEGTSGSNEQFF
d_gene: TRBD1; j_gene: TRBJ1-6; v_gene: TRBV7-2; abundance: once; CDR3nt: TGTGCCAGCAGCTTAGTGGGACAGGGAAATTCACCCCTCCACTTT; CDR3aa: CASSLVGQGNSPLHF
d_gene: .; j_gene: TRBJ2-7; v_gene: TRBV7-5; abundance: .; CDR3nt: TGTGTCAGAAGCTTAGCCGGGACAGGGAGGTACGAGCAGTACTTC; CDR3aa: CVRSLAGTGRYEQYF
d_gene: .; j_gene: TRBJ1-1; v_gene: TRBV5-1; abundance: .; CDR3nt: TGCGCCAGCAGCTTGCGGCCCCTAACTAACGCGGGTGAAGCTTTCTTT; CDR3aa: CASSLRPLTNAGEAFF
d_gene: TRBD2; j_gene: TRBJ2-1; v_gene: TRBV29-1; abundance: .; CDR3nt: TGCAGCGTCGAGAGAGGACTAGCGGGGGCTTACAATGAGCAGTTCTTC; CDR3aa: CSVERGLAGAYNEQFF
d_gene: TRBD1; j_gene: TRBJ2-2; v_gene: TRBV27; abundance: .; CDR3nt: TGTGCCAGCAGGGCAGGGACAGGGGCCGGGGAGCTGTTTTTT; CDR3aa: CASRAGTGAGELFF
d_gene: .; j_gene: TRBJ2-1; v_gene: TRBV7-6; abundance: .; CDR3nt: TGTGCCAGCAGCTTAGGCGGAGTGAGGACAAGGGGTGAGCAGTTCTTC; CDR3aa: CASSLGGVRTRGEQFF
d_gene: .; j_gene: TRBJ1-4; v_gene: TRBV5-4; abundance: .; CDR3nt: TGTGCCAGCAGCTACAAGAGGGGGGAAAAACTGTTTTTT; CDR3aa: CASSYKRGEKLFF
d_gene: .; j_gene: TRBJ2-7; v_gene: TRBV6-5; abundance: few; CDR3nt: TGTGCCAGTACTGGGAACGAAGGGGCCTCCTACGAGCAGTACTTC; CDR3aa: CASTGNEGASYEQYF
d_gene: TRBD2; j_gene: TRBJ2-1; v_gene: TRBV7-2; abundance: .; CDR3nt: TGTGCCAGCAGCTTAGCAGGAGCGGGGTCCTACAATGAGCAGTTCTTC; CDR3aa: CASSLAGAGSYNEQFF
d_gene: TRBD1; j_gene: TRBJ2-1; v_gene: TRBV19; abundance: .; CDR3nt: TGTGCCAGTAGTATAGAAGTGTACAGGGGCTCCTACAATGAGCAGTTCTTC; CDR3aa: CASSIEVYRGSYNEQFF
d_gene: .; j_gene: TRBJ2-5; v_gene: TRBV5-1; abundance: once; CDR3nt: TGCGCCAGCAGCCCCCGGCGGGTTTTATTGAGCCAAGAGACCCAGTACTTC; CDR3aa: CASSPRRVLLSQETQYF
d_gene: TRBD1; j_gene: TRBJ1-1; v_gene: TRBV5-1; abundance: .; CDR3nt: TGCGCCAGCAGCCGGACCGGGACAGAGAACACTGAAGCTTTCTTT; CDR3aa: CASSRTGTENTEAFF
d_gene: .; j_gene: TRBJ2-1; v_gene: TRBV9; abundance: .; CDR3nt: TGTGCCAGCAGCGTTTCTCCGGGTAGCAATGAGCAGTTCTTC; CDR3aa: CASSVSPGSNEQFF
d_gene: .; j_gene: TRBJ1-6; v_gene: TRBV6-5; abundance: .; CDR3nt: TGTGCCAGCCGCAGGGTTGACAATTCACCCCTCCACTTT; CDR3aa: CASRRVDNSPLHF
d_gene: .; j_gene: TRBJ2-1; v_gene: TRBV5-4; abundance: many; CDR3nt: TGTGCCAGCAGCCGAGGTTTTGCTGACAATGAGCAGTTCTTC; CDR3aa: CASSRGFADNEQFF
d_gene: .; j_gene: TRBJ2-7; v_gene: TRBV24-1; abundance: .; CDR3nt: TGTGCCACCAGTGATTCCCTATATACAGGGCAGAACTACGAGCAGTACTTC; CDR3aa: CATSDSLYTGQNYEQYF
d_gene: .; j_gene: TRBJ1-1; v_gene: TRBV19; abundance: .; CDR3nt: TGTGCCAGTAGTATCGGGCGGGGGGGGAGGTACACTGAAGCTTTCTTT; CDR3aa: CASSIGRGGRYTEAFF
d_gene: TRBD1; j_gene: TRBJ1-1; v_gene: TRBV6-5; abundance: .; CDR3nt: TGTGCCAGCAGTTACCGGGGGACAGGGGTTGAAGCTTTCTTT; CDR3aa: CASSYRGTGVEAFF
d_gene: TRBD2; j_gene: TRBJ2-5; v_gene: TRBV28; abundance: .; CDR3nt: TGTGCCAGCAGTCCCACCGGGGGGGGACGAGAGACCCAGTACTTC; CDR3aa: CASSPTGGGRETQYF
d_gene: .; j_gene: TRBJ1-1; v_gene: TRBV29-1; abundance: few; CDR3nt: TGCAGCGTTACCGTAACTAAAAACACTGAAGCTTTCTTT; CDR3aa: CSVTVTKNTEAFF
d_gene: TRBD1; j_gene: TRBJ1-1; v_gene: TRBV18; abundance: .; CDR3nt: TGTGCCAGCTCACCACCGGGGACAGGGTCGAGGGTAAACACTGAAGCTTTCTTT; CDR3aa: CASSPPGTGSRVNTEAFF
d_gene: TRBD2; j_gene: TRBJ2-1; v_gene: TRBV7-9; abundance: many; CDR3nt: TGTGCCAGCAGCCCGGGGACTAGCGGTCTTCAGGATGATGAGCAGTTCTTC; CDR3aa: CASSPGTSGLQDDEQFF
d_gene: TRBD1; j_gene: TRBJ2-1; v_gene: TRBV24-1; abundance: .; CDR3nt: TGTGCCACCAGTGGTCCCGGGACAGGCTCCTACAATGAGCAGTTCTTC; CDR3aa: CATSGPGTGSYNEQFF
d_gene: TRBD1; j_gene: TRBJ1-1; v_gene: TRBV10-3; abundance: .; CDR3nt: TGTGCCATCACCCTGGGGGACAGGAGGGGTGAAGCTTTCTTT; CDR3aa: CAITLGDRRGEAFF
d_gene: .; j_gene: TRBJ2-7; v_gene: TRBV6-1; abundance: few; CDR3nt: TGTGCCAGCAGTGAATACGGATGGCGGAGCTACGAGCAGTACTTC; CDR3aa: CASSEYGWRSYEQYF
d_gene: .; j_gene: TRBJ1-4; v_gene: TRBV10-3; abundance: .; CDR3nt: TGTGCCATCGGGGGTTCAGGGAACCGGGAGAGGGGAAATGAAAAACTGTTTTTT; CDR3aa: CAIGGSGNRERGNEKLFF
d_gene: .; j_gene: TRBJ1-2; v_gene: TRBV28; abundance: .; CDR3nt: TGTGCCAGCAGTTTATACCAGGGGCGGTCGGACTATGGCTACACCTTC; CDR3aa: CASSLYQGRSDYGYTF
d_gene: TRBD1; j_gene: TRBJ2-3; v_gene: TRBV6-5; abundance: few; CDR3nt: TGTGCCAGCCGGGACAGCTTCACAGATACGCAGTATTTT; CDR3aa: CASRDSFTDTQYF
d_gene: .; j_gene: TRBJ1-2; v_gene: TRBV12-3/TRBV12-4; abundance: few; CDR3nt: TGTGCCAGCAGTTTAAACAGGGTTAACGGCTACACCTTC; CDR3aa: CASSLNRVNGYTF
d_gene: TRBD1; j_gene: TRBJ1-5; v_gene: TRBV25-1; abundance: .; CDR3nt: TGTGCCAGCAGGGGACAGGGGGTGTACCAGCCCCAGCATTTT; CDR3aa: CASRGQGVYQPQHF
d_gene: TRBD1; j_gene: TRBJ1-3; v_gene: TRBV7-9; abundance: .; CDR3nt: TGTGCCAGCAGCCAGGGGGATGGAAACACCATATATTTT; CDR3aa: CASSQGDGNTIYF
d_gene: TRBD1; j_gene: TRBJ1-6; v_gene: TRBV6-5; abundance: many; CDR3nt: TGTGCCAGCAGGGAGGACAGGGTGGTAAATTCACCCCTCCACTTT; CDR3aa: CASREDRVVNSPLHF
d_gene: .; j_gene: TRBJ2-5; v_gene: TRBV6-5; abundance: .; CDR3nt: TGTGCCAGCACTGTGGCGGGGGAGACCCAGTACTTC; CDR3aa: CASTVAGETQYF
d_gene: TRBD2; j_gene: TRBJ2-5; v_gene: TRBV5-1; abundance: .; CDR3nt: TGCGCCAGCAGCTTGTGGAGCGGGGACCAAGAGACCCAGTACTTC; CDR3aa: CASSLWSGDQETQYF
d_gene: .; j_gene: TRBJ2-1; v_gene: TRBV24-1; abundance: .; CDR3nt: TGTGCCACCAGCACCTCGGATGAGCAGTTCTTC; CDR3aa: CATSTSDEQFF
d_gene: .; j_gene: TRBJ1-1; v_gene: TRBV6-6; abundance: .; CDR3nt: TGTGCCAGCAGTCGACGACGGGGGGAAGCTTTCTTT; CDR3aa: CASSRRRGEAFF
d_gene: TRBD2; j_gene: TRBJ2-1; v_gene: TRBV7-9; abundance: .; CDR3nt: TGTGCCAGCAGCTCTAGCGGGAGGTACGGTGAGCAGTTCTTC; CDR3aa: CASSSSGRYGEQFF
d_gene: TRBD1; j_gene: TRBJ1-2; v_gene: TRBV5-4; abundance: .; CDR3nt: TGTGCCAGCACCGGACAGGGAGCTTTCTATGGCTACACCTTC; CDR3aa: CASTGQGAFYGYTF
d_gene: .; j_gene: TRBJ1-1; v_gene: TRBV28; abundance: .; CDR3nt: TGTGCCAGCAGTTTGGGTGCGGGGGGCGGGACTGAAGCTTTCTTT; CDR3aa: CASSLGAGGGTEAFF
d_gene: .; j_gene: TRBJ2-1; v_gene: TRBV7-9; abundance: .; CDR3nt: TGTGCCAGCAGCTCCCAAATAGATTCCTACAATGAGCAGTTCTTC; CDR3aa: CASSSQIDSYNEQFF
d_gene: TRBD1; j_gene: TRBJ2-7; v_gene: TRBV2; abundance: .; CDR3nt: TGTGCCAGCAGGGGACAGGATAGCTCCTACGAGCAGTACTTC; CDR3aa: CASRGQDSSYEQYF
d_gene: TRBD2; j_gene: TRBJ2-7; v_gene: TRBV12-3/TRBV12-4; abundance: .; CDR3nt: TGTGCCAGCAGTCACGGGAGGACCTACGAGCAGTACTTC; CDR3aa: CASSHGRTYEQYF
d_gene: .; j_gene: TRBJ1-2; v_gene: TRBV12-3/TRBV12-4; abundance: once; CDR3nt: TGTGCCAGCAATTCGGGACTGGGCCATGGCTACACCTTC; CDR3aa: CASNSGLGHGYTF
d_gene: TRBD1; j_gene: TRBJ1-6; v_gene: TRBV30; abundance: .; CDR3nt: TGTGCCTGGAGAGAACAGGGGCTGTATAATTCACCCCTCCACTTT; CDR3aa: CAWREQGLYNSPLHF